A selection of T cell receptor beta chains follows, all from one sample in a study of neurological immune-mediated disorders. Each CDR3 protein is one row after TCRdb ran MiXCR on the 5' RACE reads. This sample carries under 70,000 distinct CDR3 sequences, approximately 3.3% of them seen once, and the ten largest clones take under 6.5%. Sequenced input: PBMCs. The receptors stem from a woman aged 45-65 years with multiple sclerosis. The CDR3 runs from the conserved cysteine through the conserved F or W. The D gene is left open where the match is weak. A row's size may be missing; if present it is once, few, many or a size class.

size,J,V,D,DNA,CDR3
many,TRBJ1-5,TRBV3-1,.,TGTGCCAGCAGTTATGGGGGCATTCATCAGCCCCAGCATTTT,CASSYGGIHQPQHF
many,TRBJ2-2,TRBV5-1,.,TGCGCCAGCAGCCCTGGACTGGAGAACACCGGGGAGCTGTTTTTT,CASSPGLENTGELFF
many,TRBJ2-5,TRBV7-9,TRBD1,TGTGCCAGCAGCCCCAGACAGGGGCGCCGGCAAGAGACCCAGTACTTC,CASSPRQGRRQETQYF
few,TRBJ2-1,TRBV18,TRBD1,TGTGCCAGCTCACCAGACAGGGGGCCGTACAATGAGCAGTTCTTC,CASSPDRGPYNEQFF
many,TRBJ2-7,TRBV28,TRBD1,TGTGCCAGCAGCAGGGGACAGGCCTCCTACGAGCAGTACTTC,CASSRGQASYEQYF
many,TRBJ2-3,TRBV20-1,TRBD2,TGCAGTGCTTCCGTTTCGGCGGGAGGCCGCACAGATACGCAGTATTTT,CSASVSAGGRTDTQYF
many,TRBJ2-3,TRBV5-1,TRBD2,TGCGCCAGCAGCCCTTCCGGTAGCGGGCTTCAGTATTTT,CASSPSGSGLQYF
many,TRBJ2-3,TRBV7-9,.,TGTGCCAGCAGCTTAGCGCTAAACACAGATACGCAGTATTTT,CASSLALNTDTQYF
many,TRBJ1-1,TRBV19,.,TGTGCCAGTAAGACGGGTTTGGGGAAATGGACTGAAGCTTTCTTT,CASKTGLGKWTEAFF
many,TRBJ1-1,TRBV5-5,.,TGTGCCAGCAGCTTGGCCGGGGGGGCCCCTGAAGCTTTCTTT,CASSLAGGAPEAFF
.,TRBJ2-7,TRBV6-2/TRBV6-3,TRBD2,TGTGCCAGCAGTTACTCCACATGGATTAGCGGGGATGACTACGAGCAGTACTTC,CASSYSTWISGDDYEQYF
many,TRBJ1-1,TRBV5-1,.,TGCGCCAGCAGCTCGACACCCACAGGCTTGGGTACTGAAGCTTTCTTT,CASSSTPTGLGTEAFF
many,TRBJ1-2,TRBV7-8,.,TGTGCCAGCAGCCGTCCGGGGTATGGCTACACCTTC,CASSRPGYGYTF
many,TRBJ1-6,TRBV28,.,TGTGCCAGCACCAATACCCGTGCGGGGGCCAGGCTTGGTTCACCCCTCCACTTT,CASTNTRAGARLGSPLHF
many,TRBJ2-1,TRBV3-1,TRBD2,TGTGCCAGCAGCCAACAGACTAGCGTTGAGCAGTTCTTC,CASSQQTSVEQFF
many,TRBJ2-2,TRBV7-7,.,TGTGCCAGCAGCCCGGGTAGGGGCGGGGAGCTGTTTTTT,CASSPGRGGELFF
many,TRBJ1-1,TRBV5-1,.,TGCGCCAGCAGCTTGTGGGTTCAGACTGAAGCTTTCTTT,CASSLWVQTEAFF
many,TRBJ1-1,TRBV7-2,.,TGTGCCAGCAGCTTAGATCCGGGAGGCACTGAAGCTTTCTTT,CASSLDPGGTEAFF
many,TRBJ1-6,TRBV4-3,.,TGCGCCAGCAGCCGGGACCTTCGGCGTGGGAACTCCTATAATTCACCCCTCCACTTT,CASSRDLRRGNSYNSPLHF
many,TRBJ1-5,TRBV20-1,.,TGCAGTGCTAGAGCCGGGGCTTTCAATCAGCCCCAGCATTTT,CSARAGAFNQPQHF
many,TRBJ1-5,TRBV20-1,.,TGCAGTGCTAGAGATCGGCGGGCCGGGCGACAGCCCCAGCATTTT,CSARDRRAGRQPQHF
many,TRBJ2-1,TRBV7-3,.,TGTGCCAGCAGGATTGGTCCCAGGAATGAGCAGTTCTTC,CASRIGPRNEQFF
many,TRBJ2-3,TRBV3-1,TRBD1,TGTGCCAGCAGCCAAATGTCAGGGGGCAAAGATACGCAGTATTTT,CASSQMSGGKDTQYF
.,TRBJ2-5,TRBV5-1,TRBD2,TGCGCCAGCAGCCTGGGACTAGCGGGAGATGAGACCCAGTACTTC,CASSLGLAGDETQYF
many,TRBJ2-5,TRBV12-3/TRBV12-4,TRBD1,TGTGCCAGCAGTCCCGACAGGGGCCAAGAGACCCAGTACTTC,CASSPDRGQETQYF
many,TRBJ2-7,TRBV14,.,TGTGCCAGCAGCCCGTTAGGACGGGGAAGCTCCTACGAGCAGTACTTC,CASSPLGRGSSYEQYF
many,TRBJ2-1,TRBV20-1,.,TGCAGTGTTCGATTGAGCTCCTACAATGAGCAGTTCTTC,CSVRLSSYNEQFF
many,TRBJ1-1,TRBV12-3/TRBV12-4,TRBD1,TGTGCCAGCAGTTCAGACAGGGTTCGGAACACTGAAGCTTTCTTT,CASSSDRVRNTEAFF